This entry lists 9 T cell receptor beta chains sequenced from one sample in a study of cytomegalovirus exposure and HLA in healthy donors. A multiplex PCR was run with 60 Vbeta primers and 13 Jbeta primers. The method was immunoSEQ multiplex PCR; TCRdb's version includes in-frame clones alone and lacks a portion of them. The listing contains approximately 110,000 clones. Material: PBMCs. The receptors stem from a man aged 35-49 years in good health and CMV-seronegative.

The rearrangement uses TRBV11-2 and TRBJ1-3; 7 bases match TRBD1. V lost 5 bases, J lost 4 bases, and 5 bases stayed unmatched. The CDR3 spans 14 residues. Germline CDR1 reads SGHAT; CDR2 reads FQNNGV. CDR3 loop: CASSLGTAGNTIYF. CDR3 coding DNA: TGTGCCAGCAGCCTCGGGACAGCCGGAAACACCATATATTTT.

The genes are TRBV4-2 and TRBJ2-5; 13 bases agree with TRBD2. The J call may be in error: the DNA end matches TRBJ2-7 better. CDR3 length: 17 amino acids. Germline CDR1 and CDR2: LGHNA and YNFKEQ. CDR3 sequence reads: CASSQAGLAGVVYEQYF. Written as DNA, the CDR3 is TGTGCCAGCAGCCAAGCAGGACTAGCGGGAGTGGTTTACGAGCAGTACTTC.

This chain connects TRBV9 to TRBJ1-2; 7 positions agree with TRBD1. Germline CDR1 SGDLS, CDR2 YYNGEE. Losses at the gene ends were 0 bases for V and 4 bases for J; bases not matched to a gene: 0. The length of the CDR3 is 13 residues. The CDR3, as DNA: TGTGCCAGCAGCGTAGACAGGGGCTATGGCTACACCTTC. This sequence encodes CASSVDRGYGYTF.

V gene TRBV9 combines with J gene TRBJ1-1; 8 nucleotides match TRBD1. Germline-derived CDR1 and CDR2 are SGDLS and YYNGEE. CDR3 length equals 15 residues. Unmatched junction bases numbered 6, after V lost 4 bases and J lost 1 base. The chain's CDR3 is CASSPRTGQNTEAFF. CDR3 nucleotides: TGTGCCAGCAGCCCCCGGACAGGGCAGAACACTGAAGCTTTCTTT. The full variable domain, in which reference TRBV9 and TRBJ1-1 provide the parts outside the CDR3, is DSGVTQTPKHLITATGQRVTLRCSPRSGDLSVYWYQQSLDQGLQFLIQYYNGEERAKGNILERFSAQQFPDLHSELNLSSLELGDSALYFCASSPRTGQNTEAFFGQGTRLTVV.

The V and J genes are TRBV15 and TRBJ2-3; 8 bases are shared with TRBD1. Per germline, CDR1 LNHNV and CDR2 YYDKDF (reference sequence). V shed 7 bases and J 2 bases; nucleotides not matched to a gene: 5. The CDR3 spans 14 residues. The CDR3 sequence: CATKNQGATDTQYF. DNA of the CDR3: TGTGCCACCAAAAATCAGGGGGCCACAGATACGCAGTATTTT.

This rearrangement joins TRBV15 to TRBJ1-2, with 7 bases identical to TRBD1. V lost 5 bases and J lost 2; bases outside the gene matches: 5. Germline assignment: CDR1 LNHNV and CDR2 YYDKDF (reference sequence). The CDR3 is 14 residues long. CDR3: CATSGQVYNYGYTF. CDR3 nucleotide sequence: TGTGCCACCAGCGGACAGGTATACAACTATGGCTACACCTTC.

The gene calls are TRBV5-6 and TRBJ1-5, with 8 bases matching TRBD1. The CDR3 is made up of 15 amino acids. The trim removed 3 bases at V and 3 bases at J, leaving 5 bases unmatched. Germline V gives CDR1 SGHDT, CDR2 YYEEEE. CDR3 sequence (DNA): TGTGCCAGCAGCTGGGGACAGGCCTCCAATCAGCCCCAGCATTTT. It translates to CASSWGQASNQPQHF.

This sequence joins TRBV5-4 and TRBJ1-2; D possibly corresponds to TRBD1 (5 bases). CDR3 length: 12 residues. Germline V gene sequence: CDR1 SGHNT, CDR2 YYREEE (reference sequence). V was cut by 2 bases and J by 5 bases, with 7 bases left in between. CDR3 in DNA: TGTGCCAGCAGCTTAGACAGATATGGCTACACCTTC. Translated, it gives CASSLDRYGYTF.

The chain joins TRBV7-2 to TRBJ2-2; 8 bases match TRBD1. The CDR3 extends over 15 amino acids. J gave up 4 bases and V 4 bases, and 5 bases lay outside the gene matches. Germline assignment: CDR1 SGHTA and CDR2 FQGNSA. CDR3 in DNA: TGTGCCAGCAGCTACCGACAGGGGCCCACCGGGGAGCTGTTTTTT. This gives the protein CASSYRQGPTGELFF.